The T cell receptor (beta chain) described here comes from a study of T cell responses to AZD1222 COVID-19 vaccine. On this clone itself: The antigen remains undetermined.

Trimming stripped 5 bases from V and 4 bases from J, with 11 bases between. The germline gives CDR1 MDHEN, CDR2 SYDVKM. This CDR3 is built from 13 residues. Clones were sequenced by immunoSEQ multiplex PCR, and TCRdb holds only the in-frame ones, with some missing. The sample has 150,000 to 200,000 clones, approximately 92% seen once. Study-level points and caveats: At baseline, seropositivity was found in only a handful of AZD1222 recipients. With two AZD1222 doses given, Spike-specific TCR breadth and depth both rose. It should be noted that donors were predominantly white British and more often female, and clonal diversity was possibly underestimated.

This clonotype originated in an adult in good health. The chain has TRBV28 and TRBJ1-1; TRBD1 is a possible D gene (6 bases). Sequenced here: peripheral blood, sampled on day 0 of AZD1222 vaccination. DNA of the CDR3: TGTGCCAGCAGTACGGGGGCGCGCACTGAAGCTTTCTTT. It specifies CASSTGARTEAFF.